The clone carrying this T cell receptor (beta chain) was counted only a few times. Source study methods: The assay estimated nucleated cells by amplifying reference gene primers. Assay used: immunoSEQ multiplex PCR; TCRdb lists only in-frame clones, some missing. V and J calls and clone size are those listed in that table; D and trimming were worked out from the DNA. The sample lists about 370,000 clones, roughly 90% occurring once. This record belongs to a study of blood T cell repertoires in COVID-19. Study-level information: From the United States, Italy and Spain came samples of acute and convalescent COVID-19. The analysed material was cDNA or gDNA that came from T cells, B-cell-depleted T cells, or PBMCs.

The CDR3 runs to 12 residues. The germline CDR1 and CDR2 sequences are SEHNR and FQNEAQ (reference sequence). V lost 1 base and J lost 6, with 6 bases in between. Seattle enrolled patients during active infection and tracked them longitudinally. The sequence was obtained from a woman aged 30 to 39 with COVID-19, enrolled during active disease. The chain is built from TRBV7-9 and TRBJ1-1, with unresolved D. The sequenced sample was peripheral blood. The CDR3 region is CASSLGGAEAFF. DNA of the CDR3: TGTGCCAGCAGCTTAGGGGGAGCTGAAGCTTTCTTT.